The 22 T cell receptor beta chains listed next were all sequenced from one sample in a study of blood T cell repertoires in COVID-19. Here immunoSEQ multiplex PCR was the method, and the copy in TCRdb shows in-frame clones only, minus some. The sample has approximately 65,000 clones; approximately 80% are singletons. The material sequenced was peripheral blood. These receptor sequences come from a man in his sixties with acute or convalescent COVID-19.

The genes are TRBV19 and TRBJ2-5; TRBD2 matches 14 bases. Germline V CDR1 and CDR2: LNHDA, SQIVND (reference sequence). The V gene end was trimmed by 0 bases and the J gene end by 5 bases; junction bases not matched to a gene: 14. The CDR3 is made up of 20 amino acids. The CDR3 DNA reads as TGTGCCAGTAGTATAGACGGGCCGGGGACTAGCGGGAGAGGGGCGGAGACCCAGTACTTC. Translated, it gives CASSIDGPGTSGRGAETQYF.

The chain carries TRBV6-5 and TRBJ1-1; the D gene is possibly TRBD1 (6 bases). The CDR3 consists of 13 residues. Germline assignment: CDR1 MNHEY and CDR2 SVGAGI. Trimming left V 6 bases short and J 1 base short, with 9 bases between. The CDR3, as DNA: TGTGCCAGCAGCTGGACAGCGAACACTGAAGCTTTCTTT. As protein: CASSWTANTEAFF.

The chain couples TRBV5-5 to TRBJ2-1; 9 bases line up with TRBD1. J was trimmed by 7 bases and V by 4 bases; bases with no gene match: 6. In germline, CDR1 is SGHKS, CDR2 YYEKEE (reference sequence). This CDR3 spans 14 amino acids. CDR3 in DNA: TGTGCCAGCAGCGCCATACAGGGGGCGAATGAGCAGTTCTTC. Translation gives CASSAIQGANEQFF.

The V call is TRBV3-1 (or the pseudogene TRBV3-2), the J call TRBJ1-1, with D hard to call. The V end lost 7 bases, the J end lost 1 base, and 13 bases lay between the germline ends. CDR1 LGHDT and CDR2 YNNKEL come from the germline V gene (reference sequence). The length of the CDR3 is 14 residues. Here the CDR3 reads CASNHAAGNTEAFF. Written as DNA, the CDR3 is TGTGCCAGCAACCACGCGGCTGGGAACACTGAAGCTTTCTTT.

The chain joins TRBV5-4 to TRBJ2-3; 9 bases match TRBD2. Losses at the gene ends were 4 bases for V and 1 base for J; bases not matched to a gene: 4. Germline assignment: CDR1 SGHNT and CDR2 YYREEE (reference sequence). The CDR3 consists of 15 residues. As DNA, the CDR3 is TGTGCCAGCAGCCAAAGGACTAGCGGCACAGATACGCAGTATTTT. The encoded protein is CASSQRTSGTDTQYF.

The chain combines TRBV4-2 with TRBJ2-7; D gene uncertain. This CDR3 contains 13 residues. Trimming cost V 4 bases and J 1 base, with 8 bases left between them. Germline CDR1 is LGHNA and CDR2 is YNFKEQ. This CDR3 is CASSRDLSYEQYF. DNA of the CDR3: TGTGCCAGCAGCCGAGACCTATCCTACGAGCAGTACTTC.

V and J are TRBV6-6 and TRBJ1-5; no firm D call. CDR1 and CDR2 from the germline V gene are MNHNY and SVGAGI (reference sequence). The CDR3 is 13 residues long. V shed 6 bases and J shed 0 bases, with 6 bases lying between them. CDR3 amino acids: CASSRLSNQPQHF. CDR3 coding DNA: TGTGCCAGCAGCCGTCTTAGCAATCAGCCCCAGCATTTT.

The chain employs TRBV7-3 and TRBJ1-2, with 8 bases identical to TRBD1. Germline lookup yields CDR1 SGHTA and CDR2 FQGTGA. CDR3 length: 13 amino acids. Germline trimming cut 4 bases from V and 7 bases from J; bases unmatched to any gene: 5. CDR3 DNA: TGTGCCAGCAGCTCACAGGGACAGGTTGGCTACACCTTC. Translating it yields CASSSQGQVGYTF.

J is TRBJ1-2 and V is TRBV5-4; D is unclear. Looked up from germline, CDR1 is SGHNT and CDR2 is YYREEE (reference sequence). V lost 6 bases and J lost 3, with 15 bases in between. The CDR3 consists of 14 residues. The DNA for the CDR3 is TGTGCCAGCACCTCCCCCGGGGTGGACTATGGCTACACCTTC. Its translation: CASTSPGVDYGYTF.

This sequence joins TRBV5-1 and TRBJ2-7, with D perhaps matching TRBD1 (7 bases). Looked up from germline, CDR1 is SGHRS and CDR2 is YFSETQ. V lost 0 bases and J 4 bases, leaving 11 bases between the germline ends. The CDR3 is 14 amino acids. CDR3 sequence: CASSLGQGGYEQYF. The DNA for the CDR3 is TGCGCCAGCAGCTTGGGACAGGGAGGTTACGAGCAGTACTTC. Together with reference TRBV5-1 and TRBJ2-7, the CDR3 gives the full variable domain: KAGVTQTPRYLIKTRGQQVTLSCSPISGHRSVSWYQQTPGQGLQFLFEYFSETQRNKGNFPGRFSGRQFSNSRSEMNVSTLELGDSALYLCASSLGQGGYEQYFGPGTRLTVT.

There are a few counts of this clone. The J gene is TRBJ2-1, the V gene TRBV6-5; the D gene is possibly TRBD2 (6 bases). The CDR3 runs to 15 residues. Germline CDR1 reads MNHEY; CDR2 reads SVGAGI. Between the trimmed V and J ends, which lost 5 bases and 5 bases, there was a span of 16 bases. The chain's CDR3 is CASSTRGLGNNEQFF. The DNA of the CDR3 is TGTGCCAGCAGTACTCGGGGACTGGGAAACAATGAGCAGTTCTTC.

The chain combines TRBV10-3 with TRBJ1-6; 7 positions agree with TRBD1. CDR1 ENHRY and CDR2 SYGVKD come from the germline V gene. The junction had 10 bases not matched to a gene; V was cut back by 3 bases and J by 5 bases. The CDR3 loop spans 17 amino acids. CDR3 sequence: CAISDPGTVSDNSPLHF. As DNA, the CDR3 is TGTGCCATCAGTGATCCCGGGACAGTTAGCGATAATTCACCCCTCCACTTT.

This rearrangement joins TRBV10-3 to TRBJ2-4; D may be TRBD2 (5 bases). V was shortened by 0 bases and J by 6 bases, with 15 bases between the two germline ends. CDR3 length: 16 amino acids. CDR1 is ENHRY, CDR2 SYGVKD, per germline. The DNA of the CDR3 is TGTGCCATCAGTGAGTCGATTCAGCGCGGGCGAAACATTCAGTACTTC. Its protein product is CAISESIQRGRNIQYF.

This rearrangement joins TRBV6-5 to TRBJ1-4; D gene uncertain. With 3 bases removed from V and 2 bases from J, the gap between germline ends came to 7 bases. Per germline, CDR1 MNHEY and CDR2 SVGAGI. The CDR3 contains 14 residues. The CDR3 spells CASSYDTTNEKLFF. For the CDR3, the DNA is TGTGCCAGCAGTTATGACACGACTAATGAAAAACTGTTTTTT.

The chain couples TRBV7-3 to TRBJ2-1; 13 positions agree with TRBD2. V shed 3 bases and J 6 bases; nucleotides not matched to a gene: 8. Per germline, CDR1 SGHTA and CDR2 FQGTGA. The CDR3 spans 17 residues. DNA for the CDR3: TGTGCCAGCAGCTTGGGACTAGCGGGAACAAAACGCAATGAGCAGTTCTTC. It codes for CASSLGLAGTKRNEQFF.

This clone has more than one count but fewer than ten. The chain joins TRBV18 to TRBJ2-2; tentative D call: TRBD1 (7 bases). Germline V lookup: CDR1 KGHSH, CDR2 LQKENI. Trimming pared 6 bases from V and 0 bases from J, leaving 20 bases between. The CDR3 length is 18 residues. As DNA, the CDR3 is TGTGCCAGCTCCCGGGACAGAACTGGGGGGCCGAACACCGGGGAGCTGTTTTTT. It codes for CASSRDRTGGPNTGELFF.

The chain combines TRBV9 with TRBJ2-7; 9 bases match TRBD2. V shed 0 bases, J shed 2 bases, and the junction held 3 bases outside the gene matches. The germline V gene encodes CDR1 SGDLS and CDR2 YYNGEE. The CDR3 is 15 residues long. CDR3 sequence: CASSVGGGRAYEQYF. For the CDR3, the DNA is TGTGCCAGCAGCGTAGGAGGCGGGAGGGCCTACGAGCAGTACTTC.

The chain joins TRBV24-1 to TRBJ2-1; D is ambiguous. Looked up from germline, CDR1 is KGHDR and CDR2 is SFDVKD. The CDR3 contains 12 residues. Trimming removed 5 bases from V and 4 bases from J, with 5 bases in between. The CDR3 protein is CATSASYNEQFF. Written as DNA, the CDR3 is TGTGCCACCAGTGCCAGTTACAATGAGCAGTTCTTC.

This clone turned up a few times. This sequence joins TRBV4-1 and TRBJ2-1; 13 bases fit TRBD2. CDR1 and CDR2 from the germline V gene are MGHRA and YSYEKL. V was pared by 4 bases and J by 4 bases, with 7 bases of the junction left unmatched. The CDR3 has 17 amino acids. Here the CDR3 DNA reads TGCGCCAGCAGCCCATTGGGGACTAGCGGGACTTACAATGAGCAGTTCTTC. The encoded protein is CASSPLGTSGTYNEQFF.

This chain links TRBV10-2 with TRBJ2-3; 11 positions agree with TRBD1. V shed 3 bases and J 5 bases; nucleotides not matched to a gene: 4. CDR3 size: 15 residues. Germline V lookup: CDR1 WSHSY, CDR2 SAAADI. In DNA, the CDR3 is TGCGCCAGCAGTGACCGGGACAGGGGGATAGATACGCAGTATTTT. Amino acids: CASSDRDRGIDTQYF.

The chain uses TRBV29-1 and TRBJ1-2; TRBD1 might be the D (6 bases). The CDR3 sequence is 14 residues long. CDR1 is SQVTM and CDR2 is ANQGSEA in the germline V gene. V shed 3 bases and J shed 5 bases, with 16 bases lying between them. The CDR3 DNA follows: TGCAGCGTTGAGGCCGGACAGCCCCAATATGGCTACACCTTC. Protein sequence: CSVEAGQPQYGYTF. Drawing the rest from reference TRBV29-1 and TRBJ1-2, the complete variable domain is SAVISQKPSRDICQRGTSLTIQCQVDSQVTMMFWYRQQPGQSLTLIATANQGSEATYESGFVIDKFPISRPNLTFSTLTVSNMSPEDSSIYLCSVEAGQPQYGYTFGSGTRLTVV.

The chain recombines TRBV7-3 with TRBJ2-2, with 7 bases matching TRBD2. This CDR3 contains 18 residues. Per the germline V gene, CDR1 is SGHTA and CDR2 is FQGTGA. V dropped 5 bases and J dropped 0; count of bases not matched to a gene: 12. The CDR3 DNA reads as TGTGCCAGCAGCCCCCACCGACTAGCCCCCACGAACACCGGGGAGCTGTTTTTT. This gives the protein CASSPHRLAPTNTGELFF.